A selection of T cell receptor beta chains follows, all from one sample in a study of OX40 agonist ivuxolimab in advanced cancers. Generated by immunoSEQ multiplex PCR, the TCRdb table keeps only in-frame clones and is missing some. The sample consists of tens of thousands of clones, around nine tenths of them appearing once. The sample in question was CD4+ or CD8+ T cells sorted from blood, obtained in a trial of the OX40 agonist ivuxolimab. The origin of the receptors is an adult with an advanced solid tumor such as melanoma, head and neck, liver or kidney cancer. CDR3s include the opening cysteine and the closing phenylalanine or tryptophan. The order of the fields is V gene, J gene, clone size, D gene, CDR3 protein, CDR3 DNA. The D gene is left open where the match is weak. Some rows have no size entry. The others give once, few or many, or a class for an expanded clone.

v_call: TRBV4-1; j_call: TRBJ2-7; clone_size: .; d_call: TRBD2; cdr3_aa: CASSLVPSRGDYEQYF; cdr3_nt: TGCGCCAGCAGCCTAGTCCCGAGCCGGGGGGACTACGAGCAGTACTTC
v_call: TRBV5-4; j_call: TRBJ2-1; clone_size: .; d_call: .; cdr3_aa: CASSLRGRSYNEQFF; cdr3_nt: TGTGCCAGCAGCTTAAGGGGTAGGTCCTACAATGAGCAGTTCTTC
v_call: TRBV6-5; j_call: TRBJ1-5; clone_size: once; d_call: .; cdr3_aa: CASSYVGPNQPQHF; cdr3_nt: TGTGCCAGCAGTTATGTGGGCCCCAATCAGCCCCAGCATTTT
v_call: TRBV10-3; j_call: TRBJ1-1; clone_size: .; d_call: .; cdr3_aa: CAIRESNTEAFF; cdr3_nt: TGTGCCATCAGGGAGAGTAACACTGAAGCTTTCTTT
v_call: TRBV4-3; j_call: TRBJ2-7; clone_size: once; d_call: TRBD1; cdr3_aa: CASSHLSGGYEQYF; cdr3_nt: TGCGCCAGCAGCCACTTGTCAGGGGGCTACGAGCAGTACTTC
v_call: TRBV19; j_call: TRBJ2-2; clone_size: .; d_call: .; cdr3_aa: CASIGRSGRHTGELFF; cdr3_nt: TGTGCCAGTATAGGGAGAAGCGGGCGGCACACCGGGGAGCTGTTTTTT
v_call: TRBV9; j_call: TRBJ2-2; clone_size: few; d_call: TRBD2; cdr3_aa: CASSAGGAGELFF; cdr3_nt: TGTGCCAGCAGCGCCGGGGGGGCCGGGGAGCTGTTTTTT
v_call: TRBV28; j_call: TRBJ2-1; clone_size: .; d_call: TRBD2; cdr3_aa: CASSLWREIRNEQFF; cdr3_nt: TGTGCCAGCAGTTTATGGCGGGAGATTAGGAATGAGCAGTTCTTC
v_call: TRBV5-1; j_call: TRBJ1-2; clone_size: .; d_call: .; cdr3_aa: CASSEVANYGYTF; cdr3_nt: TGCGCCAGCAGTGAGGTAGCTAACTATGGCTACACCTTC
v_call: TRBV7-9; j_call: TRBJ2-7; clone_size: .; d_call: .; cdr3_aa: CASSLVSSYEQYF; cdr3_nt: TGTGCCAGCAGCTTAGTTTCATCCTACGAGCAGTACTTC
v_call: TRBV27; j_call: TRBJ2-1; clone_size: .; d_call: .; cdr3_aa: CASSPIFRESGHEQFF; cdr3_nt: TGTGCCAGCAGTCCCATCTTCAGGGAAAGCGGACATGAGCAGTTCTTC
v_call: TRBV20-1; j_call: TRBJ2-1; clone_size: .; d_call: TRBD1; cdr3_aa: CSADRGNEQFF; cdr3_nt: TGCAGTGCGGACAGGGGAAATGAGCAGTTCTTC
v_call: TRBV5-1; j_call: TRBJ2-1; clone_size: .; d_call: .; cdr3_aa: CASSLDGGADEQFF; cdr3_nt: TGCGCCAGCAGCTTGGACGGTGGGGCGGATGAGCAGTTCTTC
v_call: TRBV23-1; j_call: TRBJ2-7; clone_size: .; d_call: .; cdr3_aa: CASSHPEGPYEQYF; cdr3_nt: TGCGCCAGCAGTCACCCCGAAGGACCCTACGAGCAGTACTTC
v_call: TRBV2; j_call: TRBJ1-3; clone_size: .; d_call: .; cdr3_aa: CASSSGRTAIYF; cdr3_nt: TGTGCCAGCAGTTCGGGACGGACCGCCATATATTTT
v_call: TRBV4-3; j_call: TRBJ2-7; clone_size: .; d_call: .; cdr3_aa: CASSQDFGGYEQYF; cdr3_nt: TGCGCCAGCAGCCAAGATTTCGGGGGCTACGAGCAGTACTTC
v_call: TRBV10-3; j_call: TRBJ1-1; clone_size: few; d_call: .; cdr3_aa: CAISGVDWMNTEAFF; cdr3_nt: TGTGCCATCAGTGGGGTGGACTGGATGAACACTGAAGCTTTCTTT
v_call: TRBV4-3; j_call: TRBJ1-2; clone_size: .; d_call: .; cdr3_aa: CASSHGGQFHNYGYTF; cdr3_nt: TGCGCCAGCAGCCACGGGGGGCAGTTCCATAACTATGGCTACACCTTC
v_call: TRBV19; j_call: TRBJ1-1; clone_size: .; d_call: .; cdr3_aa: CASSIGRGHTEAFF; cdr3_nt: TGTGCCAGTAGTATTGGGAGGGGCCACACTGAAGCTTTCTTT
v_call: TRBV5-1; j_call: TRBJ2-7; clone_size: .; d_call: .; cdr3_aa: CASSFTRGSYEQYF; cdr3_nt: TGCGCCAGCAGCTTCACACGGGGGAGCTACGAGCAGTACTTC
v_call: TRBV7-2; j_call: TRBJ2-1; clone_size: .; d_call: TRBD2; cdr3_aa: CASSIGLVNEQFF; cdr3_nt: TGTGCCAGCAGCATAGGACTAGTAAATGAGCAGTTCTTC
v_call: TRBV2; j_call: TRBJ1-1; clone_size: .; d_call: .; cdr3_aa: CASTDTSNTEAFF; cdr3_nt: TGTGCCAGCACCGACACCTCTAACACTGAAGCTTTCTTT
v_call: TRBV27; j_call: TRBJ2-7; clone_size: .; d_call: .; cdr3_aa: CASSLGNPYEQYF; cdr3_nt: TGTGCCAGCAGTTTGGGGAATCCCTACGAGCAGTACTTC
v_call: TRBV7-8; j_call: TRBJ1-5; clone_size: .; d_call: .; cdr3_aa: CASSYGRLSNQPQHF; cdr3_nt: TGTGCCAGCAGCTACGGGAGGCTCAGCAATCAGCCCCAGCATTTT
v_call: TRBV30; j_call: TRBJ2-7; clone_size: .; d_call: .; cdr3_aa: CAWSVGLGYEQYF; cdr3_nt: TGTGCCTGGAGCGTCGGCCTGGGCTACGAGCAGTACTTC
v_call: TRBV7-2; j_call: TRBJ1-2; clone_size: .; d_call: .; cdr3_aa: CASLNRAKGNYGYTF; cdr3_nt: TGTGCCAGCCTAAACAGGGCTAAGGGTAACTATGGCTACACCTTC
v_call: TRBV9; j_call: TRBJ1-2; clone_size: .; d_call: .; cdr3_aa: CASSVVGGNYGYTF; cdr3_nt: TGTGCCAGCAGCGTAGTTGGCGGTAACTATGGCTACACCTTC
v_call: TRBV28; j_call: TRBJ2-7; clone_size: .; d_call: .; cdr3_aa: CASSLNPGQSYEQYF; cdr3_nt: TGTGCCAGCAGTTTAAATCCAGGGCAGAGCTACGAGCAGTACTTC
v_call: TRBV5-1; j_call: TRBJ2-2; clone_size: .; d_call: TRBD1; cdr3_aa: CASSIHDGQGAGTGELFF; cdr3_nt: TGCGCCAGCAGCATACATGACGGACAGGGGGCAGGCACCGGGGAGCTGTTTTTT
v_call: TRBV4-1; j_call: TRBJ2-1; clone_size: .; d_call: .; cdr3_aa: CASSLLALSYNEQFF; cdr3_nt: TGCGCCAGCAGCCTTCTAGCGCTCTCCTACAATGAGCAGTTCTTC
v_call: TRBV5-1; j_call: TRBJ2-5; clone_size: .; d_call: TRBD2; cdr3_aa: CASSSPVGLAGAEETQYF; cdr3_nt: TGCGCCAGCAGCTCACCCGTGGGACTAGCGGGGGCCGAAGAGACCCAGTACTTC
v_call: TRBV28; j_call: TRBJ1-1; clone_size: .; d_call: .; cdr3_aa: CASSLAVNTEAFF; cdr3_nt: TGTGCCAGCAGTCTAGCGGTGAACACTGAAGCTTTCTTT
v_call: TRBV10-3; j_call: TRBJ1-5; clone_size: few; d_call: .; cdr3_aa: CAISDRSPQPQHF; cdr3_nt: TGTGCCATCAGTGACCGGTCCCCGCAGCCCCAGCATTTT